The 23 T cell receptor beta chains below all came from one sample that was sequenced in a study of CXCR3-negative and CXCR3-positive naive CD8 T cells. 5' RACE with UMI labels generated the TRB cDNA libraries. From its re-call of the 5' RACE reads, TCRdb lists each CDR3 protein once, without DNA. This sample carries more than 65,000 distinct CDR3 sequences, with about 1.5% going to the ten biggest clones. Sequencing input: naive CXCR3- CD8+ T cells from blood. Subset meaning: CD45RO-CCR7+CD27+CD95- naive CD8+ T cells lacking CXCR3 (TNR3-). The receptors here all came from a human donor in good health. Some clones in this sample may be carry-over from other donors' samples.

The gene calls are TRBV15 and TRBJ2-1. This CDR3 contains 13 residues. The V gene's germline CDR1 is LNHNV and CDR2 YYDKDF (reference sequence). The CDR3 spells CATSIDQHNEQFF.

V usage is TRBV28 and J usage is TRBJ2-3; with no DNA, the TCRdb D assignment of TRBD2 cannot be verified. Germline lookup yields CDR1 MDHEN and CDR2 SYDVKM. The CDR3 is 17 amino acids. Here the CDR3 reads CASSLTGLAGAGDTQYF.

V is TRBV19 and J is TRBJ1-1; TCRdb calls TRBD1, which cannot be checked without DNA. In germline, CDR1 is LNHDA, CDR2 SQIVND (reference sequence). The CDR3 sequence is 14 residues long. The CDR3 protein is CASRDSTVGTEAFF. Full variable domain (outside the CDR3, taken from reference TRBV19 and TRBJ1-1): DGGITQSPKYLFRKEGQNVTLSCEQNLNHDAMYWYRQDPGQGLRLIYYSQIVNDFQKGDIAEGYSVSREKKESFPLTVTSAQKNPTAFYLCASRDSTVGTEAFFGQGTRLTVV.

This chain connects TRBV12-3 or TRBV12-4 to TRBJ2-7. CDR3 size: 11 residues. CDR3 residues: CASSSGYEQYF.

The chain joins TRBV4-1 to TRBJ2-7; the TRBD2 assignment by TCRdb is unverifiable without DNA. The CDR3 contains 16 residues. Per the germline V gene, CDR1 is MGHRA and CDR2 is YSYEKL. The chain's CDR3 is CASSQEGTSGRDEQYF.

The V call is TRBV19, the J call TRBJ2-7; checking the TCRdb D call of TRBD2 is not possible without DNA. The CDR3 sequence is 16 residues long. The V gene's germline CDR1 is LNHDA and CDR2 SQIVND (reference sequence). The CDR3 loop reads CASSIATGTNSYEQYF. The entire variable domain, with the rest obtained from reference TRBV19 and TRBJ2-7, is as follows: DGGITQSPKYLFRKEGQNVTLSCEQNLNHDAMYWYRQDPGQGLRLIYYSQIVNDFQKGDIAEGYSVSREKKESFPLTVTSAQKNPTAFYLCASSIATGTNSYEQYFGPGTRLTVT.

The rearrangement joins TRBV29-1 to TRBJ2-7. This CDR3 is built from 11 residues. The germline CDR1 and CDR2 sequences are SQVTM and ANQGSEA. CDR3 sequence: CSAGRNYEQYF.

The chain links TRBV6-5 to TRBJ2-7. CDR3 length: 12 residues. Germline V gives CDR1 MNHEY, CDR2 SVGAGI. The CDR3 is CASSDGTYEQYF.

The chain recombines TRBV23-1 with TRBJ2-7. TRBV23-1 is flagged as an ORF with uncertain function. This CDR3 has 13 residues. This CDR3 reads CASSLHRRREQYF.

J is TRBJ2-5 and V is TRBV5-8. CDR1 is SGHTS, CDR2 YDEGEE, per germline. The CDR3 consists of 15 residues. The CDR3 sequence: CASSLGVGEGETQYF.

This chain connects TRBV29-1 to TRBJ2-1; TCRdb's D gene call, TRBD1, goes unchecked for lack of DNA. CDR3 length: 16 amino acids. Germline V gives CDR1 SQVTM, CDR2 ANQGSEA. CDR3 protein: CSVPRTGASSYNEQFF.

This sequence joins TRBV20-1 and TRBJ2-7; absent DNA, TCRdb's TRBD1 call cannot be checked. CDR3 length equals 15 residues. The germline CDR1 and CDR2 sequences are DFQATT and SNEGSKA (reference sequence). CDR3 loop: CSAPSGVDSSYEQYF.

V and J are TRBV7-8 and TRBJ2-5; TCRdb gives TRBD1 as the D gene, but with no DNA this cannot be confirmed. Germline V gives CDR1 SGHVS, CDR2 FQNEAQ. CDR3 length: 15 amino acids. The CDR3 reads CASSLVNRGGETQYF.

The J gene is TRBJ2-7, the V gene TRBV7-3. Looked up from germline, CDR1 is SGHTA and CDR2 is FQGTGA. This CDR3 comprises 13 residues. The CDR3 is CASSLSAYYEQYF. The variable domain in full, completed from reference TRBV7-3 and TRBJ2-7, reads GAGVSQTPSNKVTEKGKYVELRCDPISGHTALYWYRQSLGQGPEFLIYFQGTGAADDSGLPNDRFFAVRPEGSVSTLKIQRTERGDSAVYLCASSLSAYYEQYFGPGTRLTVT.

V and J are TRBV7-9 and TRBJ1-4. The V gene's germline CDR1 is SEHNR and CDR2 FQNEAQ (reference sequence). This CDR3 region has 11 residues. The CDR3 region is CASSLNEKLFF.

By frequency, this clonotype registers medium-sized. This chain uses TRBV10-1 with TRBJ1-1; there is no DNA to check the TCRdb D call of TRBD1. The CDR3 is 11 amino acids. Germline V CDR1 and CDR2: WNHNN, SYGVQD (reference sequence). CDR3 region: CASMGATEAFF.

The rearrangement links TRBV6-6 to TRBJ2-1; no DNA is available, so the TRBD2 call from TCRdb remains unchecked. CDR3 length equals 17 residues. Looked up from germline, CDR1 is MNHNY and CDR2 is SVGAGI (reference sequence). CDR3 protein: CASSYSEMGLEINEQFF.

The CDR3 loop reads CASSEGLAGTSLQETQYF. V gene TRBV5-1 combines with J gene TRBJ2-5; TCRdb designates TRBD2, a call that cannot be tested without DNA. The CDR3 extends over 18 amino acids. From germline, CDR1 is SGHRS and CDR2 YFSETQ.

V usage is TRBV4-2 and J usage is TRBJ2-1; TCRdb proposes TRBD1, but this gene call is untestable without DNA. This CDR3 is built from 15 residues. The germline CDR1 and CDR2 sequences are LGHNA and YNFKEQ. CDR3 in amino acids: CASSQETDSYNEQFF.

This chain links TRBV4-2 with TRBJ2-7. The CDR3 sequence is 12 residues long. From germline, CDR1 is LGHNA and CDR2 YNFKEQ. The CDR3: CASSQGFSEQYF.

The chain employs TRBV15 and TRBJ2-2; TCRdb calls TRBD1, which cannot be checked without DNA. CDR3 size: 16 residues. The germline CDR1 and CDR2 sequences are LNHNV and YYDKDF (reference sequence). The CDR3 sequence: CATSRPDGGNTGELFF.

Here the CDR3 reads CASSQGLNGRASYEQYF. The rearrangement uses TRBV3-1 and TRBJ2-7; checking the TCRdb D call of TRBD2 is not possible without DNA. The CDR3 spans 17 residues. Germline CDR1 is LGHDT and CDR2 is YNNKEL (reference sequence).

The chain carries TRBV12-3 or TRBV12-4 and TRBJ2-1. This CDR3 has 11 amino acids. CDR3 protein: CASSFSYQQFF.